Described below is a single T cell receptor (beta chain) sequence and its context. Antigen: not known. Primers included in the PCR were 60 Vbeta and 13 Jbeta primers. Sequenced by immunoSEQ multiplex PCR; TCRdb stores in-frame clones only, minus some. The sample consists of approximately 97,000 clones, 80% to 85% of them appearing once. The data were taken from a study of cytomegalovirus exposure and HLA in healthy donors. Turning to the study itself: HLA-typed donors were the source of tens of millions of unique TCRs, which an early data release held. Assignment to the Caucasian-associated ancestry cluster applied to approximately 79% of the approximately 400 genotyped donors. Broader study findings: Most TCR beta V segments were productive about 87% or about 30% of the time in an earlier analysis. Most TCR sequences were rare, but some public TCRs occurred in many donors.

The sample taken for sequencing was PBMCs. The clonotype comes from a woman in her 70s in good health and CMV-seropositive.

In nucleotides, the CDR3 is TGCGCCAGCAGCCGGGACATGAGCTCCTACAATGAGCAGTTCTTC. It is translated as CASSRDMSSYNEQFF. The J gene is TRBJ2-1, the V gene TRBV5-1; possible D gene TRBD1, 6 bases. The germline CDR1 and CDR2 sequences are SGHRS and YFSETQ. V shed 4 bases and J shed 0 bases, with 11 bases lying between them. The CDR3 is 15 amino acids. The whole variable domain, remainder taken from reference TRBV5-1 and TRBJ2-1, is KAGVTQTPRYLIKTRGQQVTLSCSPISGHRSVSWYQQTPGQGLQFLFEYFSETQRNKGNFPGRFSGRQFSNSRSEMNVSTLELGDSALYLCASSRDMSSYNEQFFGPGTRLTVL.